This T cell receptor beta chain was found in a study of T cells in localized non-small cell lung cancer. As concerns this clone: This CDR3 is also generated by other DNA sequences in the sample.

Measured with immunoSEQ multiplex PCR; TCRdb has only the in-frame clones, and not every one. The sample consists of tens of thousands of clones, 70% to 90% of them appearing once. This CDR3 is 10 amino acids long. CDR1 is SQVTM and CDR2 is ANQGSEA in the germline V gene. V shed 7 bases and J shed 1 base, with 4 bases lying between them. The TCR originated in a woman aged 40-69 years with stage I squamous cell lung carcinoma. The chain couples TRBV29-1 to TRBJ1-1; D is unresolved. Specimen: peripheral blood, collected before any cancer treatment. CDR3 sequence (DNA): TGCAGCGGTGGGAACACTGAAGCTTTCTTT. Its translation is CSGGNTEAFF.